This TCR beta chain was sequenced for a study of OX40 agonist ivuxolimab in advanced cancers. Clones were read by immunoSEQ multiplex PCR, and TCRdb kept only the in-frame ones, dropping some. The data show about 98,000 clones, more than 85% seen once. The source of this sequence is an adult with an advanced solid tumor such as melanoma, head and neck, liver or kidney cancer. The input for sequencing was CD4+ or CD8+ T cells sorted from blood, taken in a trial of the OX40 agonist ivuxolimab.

The CDR3 nucleotides read TGTGCCAGCAGCTTGGCGACGAGGGATCCCAGCCAAGAGACCCAGTACTTC. It codes for CASSLATRDPSQETQYF. The V gene is TRBV5-4, the J gene TRBJ2-5; TRBD2 might be the D (5 bases). V dropped 0 bases and J dropped 1 base, with 16 bases sitting between them. The germline CDR1 and CDR2 sequences are SGHNT and YYREEE (reference sequence). The CDR3 contains 17 residues.